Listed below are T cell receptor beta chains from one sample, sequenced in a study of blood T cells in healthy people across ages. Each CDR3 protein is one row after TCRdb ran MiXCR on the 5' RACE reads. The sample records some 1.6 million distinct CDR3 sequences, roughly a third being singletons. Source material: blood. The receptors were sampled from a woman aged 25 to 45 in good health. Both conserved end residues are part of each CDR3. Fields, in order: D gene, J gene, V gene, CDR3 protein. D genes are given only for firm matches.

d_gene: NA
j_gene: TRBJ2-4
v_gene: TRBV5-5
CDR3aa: CASSNPREPSKEQYF

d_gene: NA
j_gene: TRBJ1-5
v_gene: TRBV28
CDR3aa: CASSPHPTGPQHF

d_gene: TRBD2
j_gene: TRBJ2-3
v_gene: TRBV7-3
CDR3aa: CASSLGPTSGGDLEYF

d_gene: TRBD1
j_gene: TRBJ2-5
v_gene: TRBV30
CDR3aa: CAWAPGTQGVYETQYF

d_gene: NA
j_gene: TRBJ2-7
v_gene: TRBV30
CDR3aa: CAWSVPLRRYEQYF

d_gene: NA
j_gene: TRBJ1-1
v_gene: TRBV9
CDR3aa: CASSVGPVTEAFF

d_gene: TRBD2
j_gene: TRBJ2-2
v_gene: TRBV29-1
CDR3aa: CSVTSGGFGGELFF

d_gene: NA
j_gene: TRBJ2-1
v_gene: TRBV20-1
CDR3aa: CSARETGYWEQFF

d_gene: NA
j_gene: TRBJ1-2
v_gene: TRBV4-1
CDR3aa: CASSQDPPTEQAGYGYTF

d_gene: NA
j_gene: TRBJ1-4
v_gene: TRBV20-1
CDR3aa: CSEGDGNEKLFF

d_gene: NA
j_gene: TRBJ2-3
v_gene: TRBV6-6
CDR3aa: CASRPSSTDTQYF

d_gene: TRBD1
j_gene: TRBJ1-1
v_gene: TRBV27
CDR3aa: CASRGLGGLSTEAFF

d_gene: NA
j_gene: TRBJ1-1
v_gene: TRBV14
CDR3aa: CASSQGIGAFF

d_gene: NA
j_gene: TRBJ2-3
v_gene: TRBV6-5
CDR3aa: CASSYTRRAGTDTQYF

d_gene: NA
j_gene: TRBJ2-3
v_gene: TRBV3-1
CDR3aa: CASSHSTSSDTQYF

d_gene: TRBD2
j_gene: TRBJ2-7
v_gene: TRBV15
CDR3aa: CATQFERERIYEQYF

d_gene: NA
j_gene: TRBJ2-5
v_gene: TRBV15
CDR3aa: CATSSLKETQYF

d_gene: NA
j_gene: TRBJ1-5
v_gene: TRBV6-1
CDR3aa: CASALRGLQNQPRHF

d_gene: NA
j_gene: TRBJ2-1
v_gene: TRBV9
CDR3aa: CASSPSGAPQFF

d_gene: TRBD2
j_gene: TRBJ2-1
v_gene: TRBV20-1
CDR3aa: CSARAPSGRVPEQFF

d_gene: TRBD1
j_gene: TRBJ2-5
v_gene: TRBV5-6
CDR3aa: CASSPPSTGGWEETQYF

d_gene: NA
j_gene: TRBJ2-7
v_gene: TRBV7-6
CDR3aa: CASSLARGPSSYEQYF

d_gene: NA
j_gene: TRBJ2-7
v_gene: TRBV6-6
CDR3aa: CASQYSQGSYEQYF

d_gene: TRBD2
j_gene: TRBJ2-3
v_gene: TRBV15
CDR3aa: CATSRAPGTRSDTQYF

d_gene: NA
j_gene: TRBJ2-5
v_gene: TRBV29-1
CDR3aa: CSAGRRAGGRETQYF

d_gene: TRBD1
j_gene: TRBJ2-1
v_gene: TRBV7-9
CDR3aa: CASSLDDSGTGGYNEQFF

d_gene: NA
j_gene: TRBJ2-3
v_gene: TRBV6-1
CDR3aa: CARESGTDTQYF

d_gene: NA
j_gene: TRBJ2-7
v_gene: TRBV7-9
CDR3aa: CASSRLPTSYEQYF

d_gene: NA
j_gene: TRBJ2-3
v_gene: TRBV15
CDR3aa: CATSGQTQEKYTDTQYF